This paragraph reports one TCR beta chain. No antigen is known for it. The sample comes from a study of identifying expanded T cells in peripheral blood. During the collection period, no donor immune events like infections were recorded. The CDR3 loop spans 13 amino acids. Trimming took 8 bases from V and 7 from J; bases not matched to a gene: 12. Germline V gene data show CDR1 as GTSNPN and CDR2 as SVGIG (reference sequence). Study-wide results and limits: Approximately 2-week clone count variance significantly increased as total template count grew. Technical replicates showed around 1.3 changed clones; approximately two weeks 15 to 20; four weeks 19.

Assay: immunoSEQ multiplex PCR; the TCRdb copy retains only in-frame clones and omits some. The profile shows tens of thousands of clones, 88% of them singletons. The clonotype comes from a person aged 18-69 years in good health. The sequenced material came from blood. This sequence joins TRBV30 and TRBJ1-1; TRBD1 aligns across 8 bases. CDR3 loop: CARSPGGGGEAFF. The CDR3 DNA reads as TGTGCCCGCTCGCCAGGGGGCGGGGGTGAAGCTTTCTTT.